This TCR beta chain was profiled in a study of blood T cell repertoires in COVID-19. The method was immunoSEQ multiplex PCR; TCRdb's version includes in-frame clones alone and lacks a portion of them. The table has about 94,000 clones, about nine tenths seen once. The source material was peripheral blood. This clonotype originated in an elderly woman with acute or convalescent COVID-19.

The CDR3 DNA reads as TGTGCCAGCACCTCAGAGGGTACTCGTCATGAAGCTTTCTTT. It is translated as CASTSEGTRHEAFF. The genes are TRBV6-5 and TRBJ1-1; D gene uncertain. Germline V gene sequence: CDR1 MNHEY, CDR2 SVGAGI. The CDR3 sequence is 14 residues long. V lost 7 bases and J lost 7, with 19 bases in between.